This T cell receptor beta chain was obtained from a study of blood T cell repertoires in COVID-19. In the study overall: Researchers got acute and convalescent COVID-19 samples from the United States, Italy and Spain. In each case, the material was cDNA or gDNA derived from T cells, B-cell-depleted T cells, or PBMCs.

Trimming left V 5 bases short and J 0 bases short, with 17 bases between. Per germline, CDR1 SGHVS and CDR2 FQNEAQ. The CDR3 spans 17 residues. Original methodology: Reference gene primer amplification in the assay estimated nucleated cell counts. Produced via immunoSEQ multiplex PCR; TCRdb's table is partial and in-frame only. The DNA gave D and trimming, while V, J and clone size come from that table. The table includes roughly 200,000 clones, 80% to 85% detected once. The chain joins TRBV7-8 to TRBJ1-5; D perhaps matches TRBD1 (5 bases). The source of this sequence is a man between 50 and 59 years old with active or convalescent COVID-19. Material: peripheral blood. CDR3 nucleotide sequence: TGTGCCAGCAGCCCGGGGTCGTCGGGACTTAGCAATCAGCCCCAGCATTTT. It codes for CASSPGSSGLSNQPQHF.